These T cell receptor beta chains were read from a single sample in a study of blood T cell repertoires in COVID-19. Method: immunoSEQ multiplex PCR; TCRdb's copy keeps in-frame clones and lacks some. The data hold some 400,000 clones, with almost 90% observed a single time. The sample consisted of peripheral blood. The receptors were sampled from a man aged 18 to 35 with active or convalescent COVID-19. CDR3s include the opening cysteine and the closing phenylalanine or tryptophan. Each record gives: CDR3 DNA, CDR3 protein, J gene, CDR3 length, clone size, V gene, D gene. The D gene is left open where the match is weak. Size tells how often a clone was seen (once, few, many) or the class of an expanded clone, and some rows leave it out.

cdr3_nt: TGTGCCAGCAGTTACTCGACAGGGATGAACTATGGCTACACCTTC; cdr3_aa: CASSYSTGMNYGYTF; j_call: TRBJ1-2; cdr3_length: 15; clone_size: .; v_call: TRBV6-5; d_call: TRBD1
cdr3_nt: TGTGCCAGCAACGAGTCACCGGTTGTCGGGGAGCTGTTTTTT; cdr3_aa: CASNESPVVGELFF; j_call: TRBJ2-2; cdr3_length: 14; clone_size: .; v_call: TRBV9; d_call: .
cdr3_nt: TGTGCCAGCAGCCCTGGAGGACTAGCGGGGGGATATTTGGAGACCCAGTACTTC; cdr3_aa: CASSPGGLAGGYLETQYF; j_call: TRBJ2-5; cdr3_length: 18; clone_size: .; v_call: TRBV7-2; d_call: TRBD2
cdr3_nt: TGTGCCAGCAGTTCCCCGGGACTTCCTCGAACAGATACGCAGTATTTT; cdr3_aa: CASSSPGLPRTDTQYF; j_call: TRBJ2-3; cdr3_length: 16; clone_size: .; v_call: TRBV28; d_call: .
cdr3_nt: TGTGCCAGCAGCTTTAGCGGTCTAGCGGGGTACAATGAGCAGTTCTTC; cdr3_aa: CASSFSGLAGYNEQFF; j_call: TRBJ2-1; cdr3_length: 16; clone_size: .; v_call: TRBV11-3; d_call: TRBD2
cdr3_nt: TGTGCCAGCAGGACAGGGGGACCAGATACGCAGTATTTT; cdr3_aa: CASRTGGPDTQYF; j_call: TRBJ2-3; cdr3_length: 13; clone_size: .; v_call: TRBV28; d_call: TRBD1
cdr3_nt: TGTGCCAGCAGACAGACACTCCCTGGAAACACCATATATTTT; cdr3_aa: CASRQTLPGNTIYF; j_call: TRBJ1-3; cdr3_length: 14; clone_size: few; v_call: TRBV6-5; d_call: .
cdr3_nt: TGCGCCAGCAGCCGTATGACTAGCGTCTCCTACGAGCAGTACTTC; cdr3_aa: CASSRMTSVSYEQYF; j_call: TRBJ2-7; cdr3_length: 15; clone_size: .; v_call: TRBV4-1; d_call: TRBD2
cdr3_nt: TGTGCCACCAGTGACGAGACAGGGGGCGCGACCCAGTACTTC; cdr3_aa: CATSDETGGATQYF; j_call: TRBJ2-5; cdr3_length: 14; clone_size: .; v_call: TRBV24-1; d_call: TRBD1
cdr3_nt: TGTGCCAGCAGCGTGGGACTAGCGGGGGGGCGGGCAGATACGCAGTATTTT; cdr3_aa: CASSVGLAGGRADTQYF; j_call: TRBJ2-3; cdr3_length: 17; clone_size: .; v_call: TRBV9; d_call: TRBD2
cdr3_nt: TGTGCCAGTAGCGTTTATTCCTCTGGAAACACCATATATTTT; cdr3_aa: CASSVYSSGNTIYF; j_call: TRBJ1-3; cdr3_length: 14; clone_size: few; v_call: TRBV9; d_call: .
cdr3_nt: TGTGCCAGCAGCTTCCCCAGAACAGTCTCTGGGGCCAACGTGCTGACTTTC; cdr3_aa: CASSFPRTVSGANVLTF; j_call: TRBJ2-6; cdr3_length: 17; clone_size: .; v_call: TRBV7-9; d_call: .
cdr3_nt: TGTGCCAGCCGGACAGGGTTGCCCTACGAGCAGTACTTC; cdr3_aa: CASRTGLPYEQYF; j_call: TRBJ2-7; cdr3_length: 13; clone_size: .; v_call: TRBV28; d_call: TRBD1
cdr3_nt: TGCGCCAGCGGGAACTGGGAGAGGGGCTACACCTTC; cdr3_aa: CASGNWERGYTF; j_call: TRBJ1-2; cdr3_length: 12; clone_size: .; v_call: TRBV5-1; d_call: .
cdr3_nt: TGTGCCAGTAGTATAGGGCAAAACACTGAAGCTTTCTTT; cdr3_aa: CASSIGQNTEAFF; j_call: TRBJ1-1; cdr3_length: 13; clone_size: .; v_call: TRBV19; d_call: .
cdr3_nt: TGTGCCAGCAGTTTGGGGACACTCCTTGTTGCTTTCTTT; cdr3_aa: CASSLGTLLVAFF; j_call: TRBJ1-1; cdr3_length: 13; clone_size: .; v_call: TRBV12-3/TRBV12-4; d_call: .
cdr3_nt: TGTGCCAGCAGCTCGAGCGGGTCTCTCTCTGAGCAGTTCTTC; cdr3_aa: CASSSSGSLSEQFF; j_call: TRBJ2-1; cdr3_length: 14; clone_size: .; v_call: TRBV5-4; d_call: .
cdr3_nt: TGTGCCAGCAGCCAAACTCGGGATGAGCAGTTCTTC; cdr3_aa: CASSQTRDEQFF; j_call: TRBJ2-1; cdr3_length: 12; clone_size: .; v_call: TRBV3-1/TRBV3-2; d_call: .
cdr3_nt: TGTGCCAGTAGCAGGGGGCGAATCGAAGATACGCAGTATTTT; cdr3_aa: CASSRGRIEDTQYF; j_call: TRBJ2-3; cdr3_length: 14; clone_size: .; v_call: TRBV19; d_call: TRBD1
cdr3_nt: TGTGCCAGTAGTATCGCAGGCCCGTTCTCCTACAATGAGCAGTTCTTC; cdr3_aa: CASSIAGPFSYNEQFF; j_call: TRBJ2-1; cdr3_length: 16; clone_size: .; v_call: TRBV19; d_call: .
cdr3_nt: TGTGCCAGCAGGTTAACGCCGACAGCTAACACTGAAGCTTTCTTT; cdr3_aa: CASRLTPTANTEAFF; j_call: TRBJ1-1; cdr3_length: 15; clone_size: .; v_call: TRBV7-2; d_call: .
cdr3_nt: TGTGCCACCAGCAGAGGTCGGAGGGGGCAGGCTAATGAAAAACTGTTTTTT; cdr3_aa: CATSRGRRGQANEKLFF; j_call: TRBJ1-4; cdr3_length: 17; clone_size: once; v_call: TRBV15; d_call: TRBD1
cdr3_nt: TGTGCCACCCTAGCGGGAAAAGAGACCCAGTACTTC; cdr3_aa: CATLAGKETQYF; j_call: TRBJ2-5; cdr3_length: 12; clone_size: .; v_call: TRBV10-3; d_call: TRBD2
cdr3_nt: TGTGCCAGCAGTTCCCCTAGGGACAGATATAATTCACCCCTCCACTTT; cdr3_aa: CASSSPRDRYNSPLHF; j_call: TRBJ1-6; cdr3_length: 16; clone_size: .; v_call: TRBV6-5; d_call: TRBD1
cdr3_nt: TGTGCCAGCAGCGCGGACATCGACGAAAAACTGTTTTTT; cdr3_aa: CASSADIDEKLFF; j_call: TRBJ1-4; cdr3_length: 13; clone_size: .; v_call: TRBV9; d_call: .
cdr3_nt: TGTGCCAGCAGTTCCTCCGTCCGGGACAGGGGTCGATGGGACTATGGCTACACCTTC; cdr3_aa: CASSSSVRDRGRWDYGYTF; j_call: TRBJ1-2; cdr3_length: 19; clone_size: .; v_call: TRBV6-2/TRBV6-3; d_call: TRBD1
cdr3_nt: TGTGCCAGCAGTTCGGGGGTAGAGAGCAATCAGCCCCAGCATTTT; cdr3_aa: CASSSGVESNQPQHF; j_call: TRBJ1-5; cdr3_length: 15; clone_size: .; v_call: TRBV7-9; d_call: .
cdr3_nt: TGTGCCAGCAGCCGAAACTTTTGGGCCAATTCACCCCTCCACTTT; cdr3_aa: CASSRNFWANSPLHF; j_call: TRBJ1-6; cdr3_length: 15; clone_size: .; v_call: TRBV6-2/TRBV6-3; d_call: .
cdr3_nt: TGTGCCAGCAGTTTACCCCCTAGCGGGGGGGCCGAGGCAGATACGCAGTATTTT; cdr3_aa: CASSLPPSGGAEADTQYF; j_call: TRBJ2-3; cdr3_length: 18; clone_size: .; v_call: TRBV28; d_call: TRBD2
cdr3_nt: TGTGCCAGCAGTTTGACCACTACAGGGGGCCTCACCTTC; cdr3_aa: CASSLTTTGGLTF; j_call: TRBJ1-2; cdr3_length: 13; clone_size: .; v_call: TRBV27; d_call: TRBD1
cdr3_nt: TGTGCCAGTAGTATGAGAGGTCCATCCAATGAGCAGTTCTTC; cdr3_aa: CASSMRGPSNEQFF; j_call: TRBJ2-1; cdr3_length: 14; clone_size: .; v_call: TRBV19; d_call: .
cdr3_nt: TGCGCCAGCAGCGACAAAGGGACTAGCGGGAGTTACGAGCAGTACTTC; cdr3_aa: CASSDKGTSGSYEQYF; j_call: TRBJ2-7; cdr3_length: 16; clone_size: .; v_call: TRBV5-1; d_call: TRBD2
cdr3_nt: TGTGCCAGCAGTCGTCTAGCGGGCACAGATACGCAGTATTTT; cdr3_aa: CASSRLAGTDTQYF; j_call: TRBJ2-3; cdr3_length: 14; clone_size: .; v_call: TRBV2; d_call: TRBD2
cdr3_nt: TGTGCCAGCGGGACAGGGGGTTACAATGAGCAGTTCTTC; cdr3_aa: CASGTGGYNEQFF; j_call: TRBJ2-1; cdr3_length: 13; clone_size: .; v_call: TRBV11-1; d_call: TRBD1
cdr3_nt: TGTGCCATCAGTGAGGGGGCGTATGATCAGCCCCAGCATTTT; cdr3_aa: CAISEGAYDQPQHF; j_call: TRBJ1-5; cdr3_length: 14; clone_size: .; v_call: TRBV10-3; d_call: .